Listed below are T cell receptor beta chains from one sample, sequenced in a study of radiotherapy plus CTLA-4 blockade in lung cancer. Some clones are missing from TCRdb's copy, which holds only in-frame ones; the method was immunoSEQ multiplex PCR. The repertoire holds under 90,000 clones, with more than 70% as singletons. Sequenced material: peripheral blood, taken from a patient treated with radiotherapy plus ipilimumab. The origin of the receptors is a human donor with non-small cell lung cancer that progressed on radiotherapy plus ipilimumab. Each CDR3 is given with its conserved first and last residue. Each record gives: clone size, V gene, D gene, J gene, CDR3 DNA, CDR3 protein. D genes are given only for firm matches. Only some rows state a clone size, as once, few, many or a class for expanded clones.

NA	TRBV19	NA	TRBJ2-1	TGTGCCAGTAGTACCCAGGGGTTTGGTGAGCAGTTCTTC	CASSTQGFGEQFF
NA	TRBV2	TRBD2	TRBJ2-2	TGTGCCAGCAGCCGGCTAGCGGGGGGAGGCGGGGAGCTGTTTTTT	CASSRLAGGGGELFF
once	TRBV27	TRBD2	TRBJ2-7	TGTGCCAGCAGTTTCCCTCGACAATCCGGGACTAGTACCGAGCAGTACTTC	CASSFPRQSGTSTEQYF
NA	TRBV13	NA	TRBJ1-2	TGTGCCAGCAGCTTAGGACAGAACTATGGCTACACCTTC	CASSLGQNYGYTF
NA	TRBV5-1	NA	TRBJ1-5	TGCGCCAGCAGTCCAGGGGATAGCAATCAGCCCCAGCATTTT	CASSPGDSNQPQHF
NA	TRBV7-3	TRBD2	TRBJ2-3	TGTGCCAGCACCCAAAGCGGGGGGGTTAGCACAGATACGCAGTATTTT	CASTQSGGVSTDTQYF
NA	TRBV28	TRBD1	TRBJ1-1	TGTGCCAGCAGTTTGGTCACAGGGGCTGAAGCTTTCTTT	CASSLVTGAEAFF
few	TRBV7-6	TRBD2	TRBJ2-6	TGTGCCAGCAGTAGTGGGACTACCTCTGGGGCCAACGTCCTGACTTTC	CASSSGTTSGANVLTF
NA	TRBV13	NA	TRBJ1-2	TGTGCCAGCAGCTTAGCCGCGGGTGAGGGAGGCTACACCTTC	CASSLAAGEGGYTF
NA	TRBV5-1	NA	TRBJ2-7	TGCGCCAGCAGCTTGAGGCAGGCAGGGCGAGACTACGAGCAGTACTTC	CASSLRQAGRDYEQYF
NA	TRBV2	NA	TRBJ2-5	TGTGCCAGCAGCCCGACAGCGGCTGGAGAGACCCAGTACTTC	CASSPTAAGETQYF
once	TRBV5-8	NA	TRBJ2-5	TGTGCCAGCAGCTTAATGCGTGTTGAAGAGACCCAGTACTTC	CASSLMRVEETQYF
NA	TRBV27	NA	TRBJ1-5	TGTGCCAGCAGGAAATGGTTAGGGGAAGATCAGCCCCAGCATTTT	CASRKWLGEDQPQHF
NA	TRBV28	NA	TRBJ1-5	TGTGCCAGCAGTCCCTTAGGTGGGGATCAGCCCCAGCATTTT	CASSPLGGDQPQHF
NA	TRBV28	TRBD1	TRBJ2-7	TGTGCCAGCATCCCACAGGGGGGTTCCTACGAGCAGTACTTC	CASIPQGGSYEQYF
NA	TRBV5-4	NA	TRBJ2-2	TGTGCCAGCTCCGATATGGGGGGTTCGGCCGGGGAGCTGTTTTTT	CASSDMGGSAGELFF
NA	TRBV7-2	NA	TRBJ1-2	TGTGCCAGCAGCTTGGTATTCCAGGGTAACTATGGCTACACCTTC	CASSLVFQGNYGYTF
few	TRBV7-9	NA	TRBJ1-2	TGTGCCAGCAGCTTAGACCTGGGCTATGGCTACACCTTC	CASSLDLGYGYTF
NA	TRBV7-3	TRBD1	TRBJ2-3	TGTGCCAGCAGCTTAACCCGGGACAGGGGGAGCACAGATACGCAGTATTTT	CASSLTRDRGSTDTQYF
NA	TRBV2	TRBD1	TRBJ1-4	TGTGCCAGCAGCCACCCCCCGACAGGGATTAATGAAAAACTGTTTTTT	CASSHPPTGINEKLFF
NA	TRBV4-2	NA	TRBJ1-5	TGTGCCAGCAGCCAATCAATCTGGGACAATCAGCCCCAGCATTTT	CASSQSIWDNQPQHF
NA	TRBV27	TRBD1	TRBJ2-7	TGTGCCAGCAGTTTAGGCCGCCGGGACAGGGCCTACGAGCAGTACTTC	CASSLGRRDRAYEQYF
few	TRBV10-3	NA	TRBJ1-4	TGTGCCACCAGTCCCGGGACCCAGGGTCGGGTAACTAATGAAAAACTGTTTTTT	CATSPGTQGRVTNEKLFF
NA	TRBV4-2	TRBD2	TRBJ2-2	TGTGCCAGCCGCGGCGGGGCGGGAGGCCTTACCGGGGAGCTGTTTTTT	CASRGGAGGLTGELFF
NA	TRBV10-3	TRBD2	TRBJ2-1	TGTGCCATCAGTGAGCCAGGACTAGCGGGGGACGAGCAGTTCTTC	CAISEPGLAGDEQFF
NA	TRBV25-1	NA	TRBJ2-7	TGTGCCAGCAGTGAATATTCCCGGGAAAATACCTACGAGCAGTACTTC	CASSEYSRENTYEQYF
NA	TRBV7-6	TRBD1	TRBJ2-5	TGTGCCAGCAGCTTAGCAGGACAGGGGGCTGGAGAGACCCAGTACTTC	CASSLAGQGAGETQYF
NA	TRBV5-1	TRBD1	TRBJ2-7	TGCGCCAGCAGAAAGGACAGGGGAAAATCTTACGAGCAGTACTTC	CASRKDRGKSYEQYF